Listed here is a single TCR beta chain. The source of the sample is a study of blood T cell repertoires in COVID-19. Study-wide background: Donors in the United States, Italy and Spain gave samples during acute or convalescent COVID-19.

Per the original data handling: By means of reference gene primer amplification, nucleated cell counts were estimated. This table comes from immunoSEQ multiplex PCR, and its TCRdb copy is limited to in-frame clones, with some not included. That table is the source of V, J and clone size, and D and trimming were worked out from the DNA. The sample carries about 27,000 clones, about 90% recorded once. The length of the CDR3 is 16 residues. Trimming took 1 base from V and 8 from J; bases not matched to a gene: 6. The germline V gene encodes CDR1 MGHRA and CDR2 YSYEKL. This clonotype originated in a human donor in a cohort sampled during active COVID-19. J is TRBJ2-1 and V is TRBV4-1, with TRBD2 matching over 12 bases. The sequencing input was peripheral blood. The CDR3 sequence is CASSQAPSGGVYEQFF. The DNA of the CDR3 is TGCGCCAGCAGCCAAGCGCCTAGCGGGGGGGTATATGAGCAGTTCTTC.